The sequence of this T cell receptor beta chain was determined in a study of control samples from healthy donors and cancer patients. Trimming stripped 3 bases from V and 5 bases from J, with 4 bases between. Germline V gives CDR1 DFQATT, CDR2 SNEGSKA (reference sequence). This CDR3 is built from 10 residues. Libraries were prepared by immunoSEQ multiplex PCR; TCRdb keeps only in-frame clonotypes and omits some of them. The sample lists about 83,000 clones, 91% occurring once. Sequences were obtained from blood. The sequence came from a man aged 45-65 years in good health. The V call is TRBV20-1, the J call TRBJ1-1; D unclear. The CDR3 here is CSARRTEAFF. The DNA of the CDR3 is TGCAGTGCTAGGAGGACTGAAGCTTTCTTT.